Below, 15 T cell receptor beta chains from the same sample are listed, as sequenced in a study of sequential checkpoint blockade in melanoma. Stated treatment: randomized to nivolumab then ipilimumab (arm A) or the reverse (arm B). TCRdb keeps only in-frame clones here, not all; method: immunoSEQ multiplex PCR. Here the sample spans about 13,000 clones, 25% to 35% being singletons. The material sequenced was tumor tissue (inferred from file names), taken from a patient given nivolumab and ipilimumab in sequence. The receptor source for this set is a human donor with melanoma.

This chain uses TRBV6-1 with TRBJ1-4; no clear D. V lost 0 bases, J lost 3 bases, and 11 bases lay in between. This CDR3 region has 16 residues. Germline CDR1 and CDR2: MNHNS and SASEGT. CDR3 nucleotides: TGTGCCAGCAGTGAAGCGCGCTGGATCGCTAATGAAAAACTGTTTTTT. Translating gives CASSEARWIANEKLFF.

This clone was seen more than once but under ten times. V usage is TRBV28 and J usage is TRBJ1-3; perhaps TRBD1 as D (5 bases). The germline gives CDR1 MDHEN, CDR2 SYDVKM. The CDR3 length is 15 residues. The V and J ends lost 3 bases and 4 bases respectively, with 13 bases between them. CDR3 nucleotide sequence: TGTGCCAGCAGTTTTCTCCAGGGTTCAGGAAACACCATATATTTT. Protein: CASSFLQGSGNTIYF.

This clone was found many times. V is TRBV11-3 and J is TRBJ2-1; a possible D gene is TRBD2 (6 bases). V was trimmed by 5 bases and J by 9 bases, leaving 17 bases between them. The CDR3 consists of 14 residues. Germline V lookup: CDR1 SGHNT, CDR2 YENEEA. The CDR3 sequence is CASSLLIGGSEQFF. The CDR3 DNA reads TGTGCCAGCAGCCTCCTAATCGGGGGTAGTGAGCAGTTCTTC.

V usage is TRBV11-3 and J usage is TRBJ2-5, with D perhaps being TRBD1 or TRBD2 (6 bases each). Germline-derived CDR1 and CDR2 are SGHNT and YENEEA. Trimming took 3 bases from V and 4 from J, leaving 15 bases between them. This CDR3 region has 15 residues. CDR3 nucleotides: TGTGCCAGCAGCTTCTCAGAGGGGGGCGGAGAGACCCAGTACTTC. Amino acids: CASSFSEGGGETQYF.

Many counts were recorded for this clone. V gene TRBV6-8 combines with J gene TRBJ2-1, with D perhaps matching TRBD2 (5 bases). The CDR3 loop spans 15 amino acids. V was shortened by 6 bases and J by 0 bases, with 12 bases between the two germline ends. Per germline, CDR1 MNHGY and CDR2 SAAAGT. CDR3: CASSHRGSSYNEQFF. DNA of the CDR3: TGTGCCAGCAGCCATCGGGGATCCTCCTACAATGAGCAGTTCTTC.

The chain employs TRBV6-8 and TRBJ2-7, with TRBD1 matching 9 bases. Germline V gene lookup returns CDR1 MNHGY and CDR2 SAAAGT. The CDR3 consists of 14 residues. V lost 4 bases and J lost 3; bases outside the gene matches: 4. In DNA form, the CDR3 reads TGTGCCAGCAGTTCCGGGACAGGGATCTACGAGCAGTACTTC. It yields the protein CASSSGTGIYEQYF.

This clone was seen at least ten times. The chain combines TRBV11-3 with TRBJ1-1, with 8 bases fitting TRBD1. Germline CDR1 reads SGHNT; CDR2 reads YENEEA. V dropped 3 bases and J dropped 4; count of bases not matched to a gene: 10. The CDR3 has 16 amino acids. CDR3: CASSLLGRGLSTEAFF. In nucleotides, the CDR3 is TGTGCCAGCAGCTTGTTAGGCAGGGGGCTTAGCACTGAAGCTTTCTTT.

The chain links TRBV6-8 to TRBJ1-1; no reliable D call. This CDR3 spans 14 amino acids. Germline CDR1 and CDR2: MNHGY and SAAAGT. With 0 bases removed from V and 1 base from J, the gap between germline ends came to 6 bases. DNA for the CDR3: TGTGCCAGCAGTTACTCGTGGGGGAACACTGAAGCTTTCTTT. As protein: CASSYSWGNTEAFF.

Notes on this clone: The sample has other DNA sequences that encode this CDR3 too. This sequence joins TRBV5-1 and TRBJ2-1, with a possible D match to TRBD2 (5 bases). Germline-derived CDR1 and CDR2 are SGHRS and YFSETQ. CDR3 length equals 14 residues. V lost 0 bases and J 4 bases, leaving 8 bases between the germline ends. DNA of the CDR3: TGCGCCAGCAGCTTGGGAGGCGGGTACAATGAGCAGTTCTTC. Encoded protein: CASSLGGGYNEQFF.

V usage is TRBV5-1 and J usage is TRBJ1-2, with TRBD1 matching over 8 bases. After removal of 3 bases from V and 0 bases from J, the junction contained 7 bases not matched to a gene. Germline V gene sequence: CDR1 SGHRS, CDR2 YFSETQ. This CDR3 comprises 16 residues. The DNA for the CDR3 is TGCGCCAGCAGCTCAGGACAGGGCCCTCCTAACTATGGCTACACCTTC. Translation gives CASSSGQGPPNYGYTF.

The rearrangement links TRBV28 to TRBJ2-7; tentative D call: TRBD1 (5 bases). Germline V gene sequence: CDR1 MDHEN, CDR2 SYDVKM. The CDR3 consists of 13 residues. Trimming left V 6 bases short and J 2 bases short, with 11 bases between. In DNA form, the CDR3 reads TGTGCCAGCAGCCAGACAGCCCCCTACGAGCAGTACTTC. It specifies CASSQTAPYEQYF.

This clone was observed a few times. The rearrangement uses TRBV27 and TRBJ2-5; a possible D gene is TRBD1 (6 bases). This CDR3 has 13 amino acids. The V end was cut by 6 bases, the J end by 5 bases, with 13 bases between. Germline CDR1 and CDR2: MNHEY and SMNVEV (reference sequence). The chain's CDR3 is CASRITGTETQYF. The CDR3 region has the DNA TGTGCCAGCAGGATTACAGGGACCGAGACCCAGTACTTC.

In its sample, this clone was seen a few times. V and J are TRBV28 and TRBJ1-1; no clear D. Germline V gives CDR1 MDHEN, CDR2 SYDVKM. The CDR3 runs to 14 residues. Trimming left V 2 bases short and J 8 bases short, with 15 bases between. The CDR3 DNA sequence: TGTGCCAGCAGTTTAGGATCAACGGGAACCGAAGCTTTCTTT. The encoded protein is CASSLGSTGTEAFF.

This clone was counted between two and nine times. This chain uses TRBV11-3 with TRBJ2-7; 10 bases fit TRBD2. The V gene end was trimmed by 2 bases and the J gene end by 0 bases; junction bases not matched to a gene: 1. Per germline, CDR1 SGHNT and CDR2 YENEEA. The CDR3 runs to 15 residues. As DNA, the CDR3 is TGTGCCAGCAGCTTAAGCGGGAGGGCCTCCTACGAGCAGTACTTC. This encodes CASSLSGRASYEQYF.

CDR3 amino acids: CASSPTQGSGQPQHF. In DNA, the CDR3 is TGTGCCAGTAGTCCGACACAGGGTTCTGGTCAGCCCCAGCATTTT. The rearrangement links TRBV19 to TRBJ1-5; D might be TRBD1 (6 bases). V was pared by 5 bases and J by 6 bases, with 17 bases between. This CDR3 spans 15 amino acids. Looked up from germline, CDR1 is LNHDA and CDR2 is SQIVND (reference sequence).